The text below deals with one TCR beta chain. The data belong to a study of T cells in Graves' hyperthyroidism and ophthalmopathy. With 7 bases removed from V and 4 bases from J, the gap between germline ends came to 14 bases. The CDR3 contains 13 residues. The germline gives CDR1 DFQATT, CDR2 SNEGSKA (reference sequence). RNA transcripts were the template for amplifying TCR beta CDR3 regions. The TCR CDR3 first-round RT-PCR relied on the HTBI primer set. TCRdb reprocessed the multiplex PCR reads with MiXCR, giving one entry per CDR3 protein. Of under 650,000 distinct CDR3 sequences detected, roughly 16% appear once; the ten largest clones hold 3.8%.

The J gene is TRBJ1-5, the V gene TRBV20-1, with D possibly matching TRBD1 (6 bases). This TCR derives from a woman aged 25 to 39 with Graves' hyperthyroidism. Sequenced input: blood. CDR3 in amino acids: CSGAITGNQPQHF. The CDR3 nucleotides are TGCAGTGGGGCCATTACAGGGAATCAGCCCCAGCATTTT.